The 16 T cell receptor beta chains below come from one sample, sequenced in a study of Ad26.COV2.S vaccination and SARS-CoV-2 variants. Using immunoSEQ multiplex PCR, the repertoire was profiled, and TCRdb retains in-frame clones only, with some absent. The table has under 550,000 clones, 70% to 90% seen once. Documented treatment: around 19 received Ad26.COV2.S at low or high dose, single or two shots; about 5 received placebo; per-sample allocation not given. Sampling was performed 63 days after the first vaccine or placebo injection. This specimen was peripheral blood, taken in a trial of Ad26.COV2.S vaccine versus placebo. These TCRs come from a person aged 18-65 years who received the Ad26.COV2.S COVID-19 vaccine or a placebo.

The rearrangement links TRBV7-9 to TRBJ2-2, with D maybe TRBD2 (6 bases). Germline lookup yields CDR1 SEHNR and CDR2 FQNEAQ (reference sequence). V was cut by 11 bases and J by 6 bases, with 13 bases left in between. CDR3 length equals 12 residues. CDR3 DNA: TGTGCCGGCTGGGAGGTAGCCGGGGAGCTGTTTTTT. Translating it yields CAGWEVAGELFF.

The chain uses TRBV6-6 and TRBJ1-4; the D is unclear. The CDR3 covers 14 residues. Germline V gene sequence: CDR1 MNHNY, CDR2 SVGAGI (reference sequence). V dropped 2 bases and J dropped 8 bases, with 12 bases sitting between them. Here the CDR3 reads CASSYNREGEKLFF. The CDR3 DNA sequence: TGTGCCAGCAGTTACAACCGGGAAGGGGAAAAACTGTTTTTT.

The CDR3 reads CASSLRPEGYEQFF. CDR3 DNA: TGTGCCAGCAGCTTAAGGCCAGAGGGGTATGAGCAGTTCTTC. The V call is TRBV11-1, the J call TRBJ2-1; D possibly matches TRBD1 or TRBD2 (5 bases each). The CDR3 covers 14 residues. Trimming removed 2 bases from V and 8 bases from J, with 13 bases in between. CDR1 is SGHAT and CDR2 is FQDESV in the germline V gene (reference sequence).

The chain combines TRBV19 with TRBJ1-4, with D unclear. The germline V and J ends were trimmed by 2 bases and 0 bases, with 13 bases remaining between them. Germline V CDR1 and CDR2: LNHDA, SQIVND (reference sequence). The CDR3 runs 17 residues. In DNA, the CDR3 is TGTGCCAGTAGTATACTCCGAGACACAGCAACTAATGAAAAACTGTTTTTT. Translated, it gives CASSILRDTATNEKLFF.

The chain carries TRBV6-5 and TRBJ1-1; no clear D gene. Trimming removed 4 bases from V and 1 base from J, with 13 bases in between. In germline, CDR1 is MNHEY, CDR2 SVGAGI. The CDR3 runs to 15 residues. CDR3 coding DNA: TGTGCCAGCAGTTCCCCTAACCGGGGGAACACTGAAGCTTTCTTT. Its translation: CASSSPNRGNTEAFF.

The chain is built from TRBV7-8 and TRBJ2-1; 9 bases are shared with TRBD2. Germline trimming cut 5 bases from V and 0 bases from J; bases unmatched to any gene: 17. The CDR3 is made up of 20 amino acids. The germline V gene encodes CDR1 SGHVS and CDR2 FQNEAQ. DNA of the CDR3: TGTGCCAGCAGCCGTCGCGCCTACAGCGGGGGGTACCCCTCCTACAATGAGCAGTTCTTC. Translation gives CASSRRAYSGGYPSYNEQFF.

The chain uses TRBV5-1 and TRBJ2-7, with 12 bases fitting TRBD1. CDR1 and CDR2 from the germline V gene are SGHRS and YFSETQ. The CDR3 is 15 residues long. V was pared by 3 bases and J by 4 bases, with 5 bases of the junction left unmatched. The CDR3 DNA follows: TGCGCCAGCAGCTCGCCGGGACAGGGGGCTTACGAGCAGTACTTC. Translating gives CASSSPGQGAYEQYF.

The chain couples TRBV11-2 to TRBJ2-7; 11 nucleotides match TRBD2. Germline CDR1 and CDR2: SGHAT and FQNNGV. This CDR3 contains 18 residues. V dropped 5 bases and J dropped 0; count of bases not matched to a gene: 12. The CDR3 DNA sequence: TGTGCCAGCAGCCTTCCCGGTCTAGCGGGGGGCCTCTCCTACGAGCAGTACTTC. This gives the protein CASSLPGLAGGLSYEQYF. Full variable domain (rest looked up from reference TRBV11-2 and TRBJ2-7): EAGVAQSPRYKIIEKRQSVAFWCNPISGHATLYWYQQILGQGPKLLIQFQNNGVVDDSQLPKDRFSAERLKGVDSTLKIQPAKLEDSAVYLCASSLPGLAGGLSYEQYFGPGTRLTVT.

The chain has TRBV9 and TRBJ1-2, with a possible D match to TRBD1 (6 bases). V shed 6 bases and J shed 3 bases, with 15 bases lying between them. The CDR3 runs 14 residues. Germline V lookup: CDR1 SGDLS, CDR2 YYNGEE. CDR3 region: CASKTGSGYYGYTF. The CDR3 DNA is TGTGCCAGCAAAACAGGGAGCGGTTACTATGGCTACACCTTC.

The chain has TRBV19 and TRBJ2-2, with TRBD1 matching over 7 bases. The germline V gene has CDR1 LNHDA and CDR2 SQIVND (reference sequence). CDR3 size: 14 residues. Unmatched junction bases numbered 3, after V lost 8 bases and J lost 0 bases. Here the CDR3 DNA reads TGTGCCAGTCGGACAGGCGCGAACACCGGGGAGCTGTTTTTT. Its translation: CASRTGANTGELFF.

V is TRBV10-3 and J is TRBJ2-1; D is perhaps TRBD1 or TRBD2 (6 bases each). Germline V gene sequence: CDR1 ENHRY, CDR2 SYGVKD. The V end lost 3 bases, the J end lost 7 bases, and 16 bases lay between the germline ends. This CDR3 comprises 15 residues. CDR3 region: CAISDSLGGLNEQFF. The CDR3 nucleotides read TGTGCCATCAGTGATAGTCTGGGGGGCTTAAATGAGCAGTTCTTC.

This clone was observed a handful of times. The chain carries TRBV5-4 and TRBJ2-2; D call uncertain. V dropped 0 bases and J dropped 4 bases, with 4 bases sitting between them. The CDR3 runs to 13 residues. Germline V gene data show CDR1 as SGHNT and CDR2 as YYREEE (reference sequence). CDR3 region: CASSLDGTGELFF. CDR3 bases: TGTGCCAGCAGCTTGGACGGCACCGGGGAGCTGTTTTTT.

DNA of the CDR3: TGTGCCTCGAGAACCAGCCCCGACGGTCCGAACACTGAAGCTTTCTTT. Translated, it gives CASRTSPDGPNTEAFF. V gene TRBV10-3 combines with J gene TRBJ1-1; D call uncertain. Trimming shortened V by 11 bases and J by 1 base, and 23 bases separated the two germline ends. The CDR3 loop spans 16 amino acids. Germline loops: CDR1 ENHRY, CDR2 SYGVKD.

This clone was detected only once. The CDR3, as DNA: TGTGCCAGCAGTTTATCACGACAGAACCAAGAGACCCAGTACTTC. This encodes CASSLSRQNQETQYF. The rearrangement links TRBV27 to TRBJ2-5; tentatively, D is TRBD1 (5 bases). The germline V gene has CDR1 MNHEY and CDR2 SMNVEV (reference sequence). Trimming cost V 0 bases and J 0 bases, with 8 bases left between them. This CDR3 has 15 residues.

The CDR3 is CASGGAGGYEQYF. Here the CDR3 DNA reads TGCGCCAGCGGTGGAGCGGGGGGCTACGAGCAGTACTTC. V and J are TRBV5-1 and TRBJ2-7, with 9 bases aligning to TRBD2. Looked up from germline, CDR1 is SGHRS and CDR2 is YFSETQ. J gave up 3 bases and V 7 bases, and 5 bases lay outside the gene matches. The CDR3 has 13 amino acids.

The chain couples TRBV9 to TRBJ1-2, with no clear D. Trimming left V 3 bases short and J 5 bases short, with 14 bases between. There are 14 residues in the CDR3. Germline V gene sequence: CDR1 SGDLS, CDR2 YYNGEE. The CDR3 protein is CASSARVRPYGYTF. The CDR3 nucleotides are TGTGCCAGCAGCGCCCGGGTGCGCCCATATGGCTACACCTTC.